Below, 27 T cell receptor beta chains from the same sample are listed, as sequenced in a study of cytomegalovirus exposure and HLA in healthy donors. Both 60 Vbeta primers and 13 Jbeta primers went into the PCR. Assay used: immunoSEQ multiplex PCR; TCRdb lists only in-frame clones, some missing. Here the sample spans about 150,000 clones, roughly 9.7% being singletons. Sequences were obtained from PBMCs. Receptors were obtained from a man in his fifties or sixties in good health and CMV-seronegative.

The CDR3 DNA reads as TGTGCCAGCAGTTATACAGGGAGCACAGATACGCAGTATTTT. Protein product: CASSYTGSTDTQYF. V is TRBV7-9 and J is TRBJ2-3; D is possibly TRBD1 (6 bases). Germline lookup yields CDR1 SEHNR and CDR2 FQNEAQ (reference sequence). V dropped 6 bases and J dropped 0 bases, with 10 bases sitting between them. This CDR3 has 14 amino acids.

This rearrangement joins TRBV2 to TRBJ1-5; 7 bases are shared with TRBD1. The CDR3 covers 16 residues. V was pared by 5 bases and J by 0 bases, with 7 bases of the junction left unmatched. Germline CDR1 and CDR2: SNHLY and FYNNEI. CDR3 coding DNA: TGTGCCAGCAGTAGGGACAGCGGATATAGCAATCAGCCCCAGCATTTT. This gives the protein CASSRDSGYSNQPQHF.

This clone was recorded a few times. CDR3 amino acids: CASSDGRGWANEKLFF. The CDR3 coding sequence is TGTGCCAGCAGTGATGGTAGGGGTTGGGCTAATGAAAAACTGTTTTTT. The chain couples TRBV6-1 to TRBJ1-4; possible D gene TRBD1, 5 bases. V was shortened by 3 bases and J by 3 bases, with 14 bases between the two germline ends. From germline, CDR1 is MNHNS and CDR2 SASEGT. The CDR3 is 16 amino acids.

This clone was observed a handful of times. The chain recombines TRBV5-1 with TRBJ1-2, with 9 bases that match TRBD1. This CDR3 comprises 17 residues. Looked up from germline, CDR1 is SGHRS and CDR2 is YFSETQ. V gave up 0 bases and J gave up 0 bases; unmatched junction bases: 6. This CDR3 reads CASSLEGQGQANYGYTF. CDR3 in DNA: TGCGCCAGCAGCTTGGAAGGACAGGGGCAAGCTAACTATGGCTACACCTTC.

In the case of this clone: The same CDR3 also results from other DNA sequences found in this sample. The V gene is TRBV5-4, the J gene TRBJ1-2; TRBD1 matches 7 bases. In germline, CDR1 is SGHNT, CDR2 YYREEE (reference sequence). This CDR3 comprises 13 residues. V lost 5 bases, J lost 7 bases, and 8 bases stayed unmatched. In DNA, the CDR3 is TGTGCCAGCAGTGGCAGGGGGGAGAGTGGCTACACCTTC. Translation: CASSGRGESGYTF.

The chain has TRBV7-9 and TRBJ1-6; D remains unclear. The ends were cut back, 1 base at V and 3 bases at J, with 10 bases in the middle. Per the germline V gene, CDR1 is SEHNR and CDR2 is FQNEAQ (reference sequence). This CDR3 has 16 amino acids. CDR3 coding DNA: TGTGCCAGCAGCTTAGGGTCCGGTTTCTATAATTCACCCCTCCACTTT. Translated, it gives CASSLGSGFYNSPLHF.

This chain links TRBV6-1 with TRBJ2-2; a weak D match, TRBD1 (5 bases). Looked up from germline, CDR1 is MNHNS and CDR2 is SASEGT. CDR3 length: 15 residues. The V gene lost 2 bases and the J gene lost 4 bases, with 11 bases spanning the gap. The CDR3 DNA sequence: TGTGCCAGCAGTGAAAGGGCAGGGATCACCGGGGAGCTGTTTTTT. It is translated as CASSERAGITGELFF.

The chain carries TRBV4-2 and TRBJ1-1, with D possibly matching TRBD1 (6 bases). Trimming stripped 4 bases from V and 1 base from J, with 16 bases between. This CDR3 spans 16 amino acids. Germline CDR1 LGHNA, CDR2 YNFKEQ. The DNA of the CDR3 is TGTGCCAGCAGCCGCGCATATGACAGGAGGAACACTGAAGCTTTCTTT. Encoded protein: CASSRAYDRRNTEAFF.

This clone was picked up a small number of times. The rearrangement uses TRBV6-5 and TRBJ2-1, with 9 bases identical to TRBD1. CDR1 is MNHEY and CDR2 is SVGAGI in the germline V gene. The V and J ends lost 2 bases and 1 base, in that order; junction bases with no gene match: 3. This CDR3 spans 16 amino acids. The CDR3 here is CASSYGGTGSYNEQFF. The CDR3 DNA reads TGTGCCAGCAGTTACGGTGGGACAGGGTCCTACAATGAGCAGTTCTTC.

This clone has a handful of counts. In DNA form, the CDR3 reads TGTGCCAGCAGTTTCGGGGATGAGCAGTTCTTC. Amino acid sequence: CASSFGDEQFF. This rearrangement joins TRBV6-6 to TRBJ2-1, with D perhaps matching TRBD2 (5 bases). Germline loops: CDR1 MNHNY, CDR2 SVGAGI (reference sequence). V was pared by 4 bases and J by 8 bases, with 6 bases between. The CDR3 covers 11 residues.

This chain joins TRBV13 and TRBJ1-1, with a possible D match to TRBD1 (6 bases). The germline V and J ends were trimmed by 5 bases and 1 base, with 8 bases remaining between them. Germline V gives CDR1 PRHDT, CDR2 FYEKMQ (reference sequence). The CDR3 contains 13 residues. The chain's CDR3 is CASSEGQNTEAFF. CDR3 DNA: TGTGCCAGCAGCGAGGGACAGAACACTGAAGCTTTCTTT.

This clone appeared a few times. V and J are TRBV19 and TRBJ2-1; a possible D gene is TRBD2 (7 bases). CDR1 and CDR2 (germline): LNHDA, SQIVND (reference sequence). The CDR3 sequence is 15 residues long. The ends were cut back, 6 bases at V and 9 bases at J, with 21 bases in the middle. CDR3 protein: CASSQVGGAWAEQFF. The CDR3 DNA reads as TGTGCCAGTAGCCAAGTGGGGGGGGCGTGGGCTGAGCAGTTCTTC.

This clone appeared a few times. The chain carries TRBV9 and TRBJ1-5; 8 positions agree with TRBD1. CDR3 length: 14 amino acids. Looked up from germline, CDR1 is SGDLS and CDR2 is YYNGEE. Germline trimming cut 3 bases from V and 6 bases from J; bases unmatched to any gene: 5. CDR3 protein: CASSASGGGQPQHF. The CDR3 DNA is TGTGCCAGCAGCGCATCAGGGGGCGGTCAGCCCCAGCATTTT.

This clone was observed a few times. The chain joins TRBV4-1 to TRBJ1-1; 10 bases align to TRBD1. The V gene end was trimmed by 3 bases and the J gene end by 3 bases; junction bases not matched to a gene: 7. The CDR3 extends over 16 amino acids. Germline-derived CDR1 and CDR2 are MGHRA and YSYEKL. CDR3 DNA: TGCGCCAGCAGCCAGGGGACAGGGGTAGGGGACACTGAAGCTTTCTTT. It translates to CASSQGTGVGDTEAFF.

This chain links TRBV4-1 with TRBJ1-2; 8 positions match TRBD1. The V gene end was trimmed by 1 base and the J gene end by 3 bases; junction bases not matched to a gene: 10. The CDR3 runs 17 residues. In germline, CDR1 is MGHRA, CDR2 YSYEKL. The CDR3 is CASSQGADRGLYYGYTF. DNA of the CDR3: TGCGCCAGCAGCCAAGGAGCAGACAGGGGTCTATACTATGGCTACACCTTC.

The chain has TRBV4-1 and TRBJ2-3, with D possibly being TRBD2 (5 bases). CDR1 is MGHRA and CDR2 is YSYEKL in the germline V gene. This CDR3 contains 15 residues. V dropped 4 bases and J dropped 0 bases, with 11 bases sitting between them. This CDR3 is CASSPNTRSTDTQYF. In DNA form, the CDR3 reads TGCGCCAGCAGCCCTAACACTAGAAGCACAGATACGCAGTATTTT.

A few counts support this clone. The gene calls are TRBV5-4 and TRBJ1-3, with D unclear. Germline CDR1 is SGHNT and CDR2 is YYREEE (reference sequence). CDR3 size: 14 residues. The ends were cut back, 4 bases at V and 0 bases at J, with 8 bases in the middle. CDR3 residues: CASSGPSSGNTIYF. The CDR3 DNA sequence: TGTGCCAGCAGCGGGCCCTCCTCTGGAAACACCATATATTTT.

The chain uses TRBV5-8 and TRBJ1-3; D not resolved. The germline V and J ends were trimmed by 3 bases and 5 bases, with 12 bases remaining between them. The germline gives CDR1 SGHTS, CDR2 YDEGEE. This CDR3 region has 14 residues. CDR3 DNA: TGTGCCAGCAGCTCCGCGGATGTTAGAAACACCATATATTTT. Its translation: CASSSADVRNTIYF. Together with reference TRBV5-8 and TRBJ1-3, the CDR3 gives the full variable domain: EAGVTQSPTHLIKTRGQQATLRCSPISGHTSVYWYQQALGLGLQFLLWYDEGEERNRGNFPPRFSGRQFPNYSSELNVNALELEDSALYLCASSSADVRNTIYFGEGSWLTVV.

This clone was seen a few times. The rearrangement links TRBV30 to TRBJ1-2; D possibly corresponds to TRBD1 (5 bases). CDR1 is GTSNPN and CDR2 is SVGIG in the germline V gene (reference sequence). V was clipped by 4 bases and J by 6 bases, with 12 bases between them. This CDR3 is 12 amino acids long. The CDR3 DNA is TGTGCCTGGAAGGGTCAGGGTGATGGCTACACCTTC. It encodes CAWKGQGDGYTF.

This clone was counted between two and nine times. The rearrangement uses TRBV12-5 and TRBJ1-1; 9 bases agree with TRBD1. The CDR3 sequence is 15 residues long. The V segment lost 0 bases and the J segment 10 bases; nucleotides outside the gene matches: 9. Germline V gene data show CDR1 as LGHNT and CDR2 as FRNRAP. The CDR3 loop is CASGLVRTGAMSAFF. As DNA, the CDR3 is TGTGCTAGTGGTTTGGTCCGGACAGGGGCTATGTCAGCTTTCTTT.

V usage is TRBV11-2 and J usage is TRBJ2-7; 9 bases map to TRBD1. The CDR3 has 16 residues. V lost 2 bases to trimming and J lost 2 bases; unmatched junction nucleotides: 7. The germline V gene encodes CDR1 SGHAT and CDR2 FQNNGV. CDR3 sequence: CASSLRGTGFTYEQYF. The CDR3 DNA sequence: TGTGCCAGCAGCTTAAGAGGGACAGGGTTCACCTACGAGCAGTACTTC. The full variable domain, in which reference TRBV11-2 and TRBJ2-7 provide the parts outside the CDR3, is EAGVAQSPRYKIIEKRQSVAFWCNPISGHATLYWYQQILGQGPKLLIQFQNNGVVDDSQLPKDRFSAERLKGVDSTLKIQPAKLEDSAVYLCASSLRGTGFTYEQYFGPGTRLTVT.

This clone was detected a few times. The chain joins TRBV11-3 to TRBJ1-6; D not resolved. This CDR3 contains 11 residues. V was clipped by 5 bases and J by 9 bases, with 5 bases between them. CDR1 is SGHNT, CDR2 YENEEA, per germline. The CDR3 DNA sequence: TGTGCCAGCAGCCCCGGTTCACCCCTCCACTTT. Translated, it gives CASSPGSPLHF.

The rearrangement links TRBV9 to TRBJ2-6, with TRBD2 as a possible D gene (5 bases). This CDR3 comprises 17 residues. V shed 0 bases and J shed 3 bases, with 13 bases lying between them. Germline CDR1 and CDR2: SGDLS and YYNGEE. For the CDR3, the DNA is TGTGCCAGCAGCGTAGGGACGGGAATCGGTGGGGCCAACGTCCTGACTTTC. Protein sequence: CASSVGTGIGGANVLTF.

Only a few counts were recorded for this clone. Here the CDR3 DNA reads TGTGCCAGCAGCCCCGACAGGGGAGGCTGGTATGGCTACACCTTC. It specifies CASSPDRGGWYGYTF. V usage is TRBV7-9 and J usage is TRBJ1-2, with 8 bases aligning to TRBD1. The CDR3 consists of 15 residues. The ends lost 5 bases at V and 5 bases at J; junction bases unmatched: 10. The V gene's germline CDR1 is SEHNR and CDR2 FQNEAQ (reference sequence).

The chain recombines TRBV7-3 with TRBJ2-1; 10 bases are a match to TRBD2. This CDR3 region has 15 residues. Germline assignment: CDR1 SGHTA and CDR2 FQGTGA. The J segment lost 10 bases and the V segment lost 6 bases, leaving 12 bases of the junction unmatched. The CDR3 DNA is TGTGCCAGCAGTTTGGCACTAGCGGGAAATAGCGAGCAGTTCTTC. It is translated as CASSLALAGNSEQFF.

The J gene is TRBJ1-1, the V gene TRBV30, with a weak D call TRBD1 (5 bases). Trimming left V 2 bases short and J 3 bases short, with 19 bases between. Germline V gene lookup returns CDR1 GTSNPN and CDR2 SVGIG (reference sequence). CDR3 size: 16 residues. In DNA, the CDR3 is TGTGCCTGGAGTCCCGGCCAGGGTGACCGTGACACTGAAGCTTTCTTT. Amino acid sequence: CAWSPGQGDRDTEAFF.

J is TRBJ1-1 and V is TRBV9; 7 bases align to TRBD1. The CDR3 runs 15 residues. Germline V CDR1 and CDR2: SGDLS, YYNGEE. The ends lost 5 bases at V and 1 base at J; junction bases unmatched: 8. In DNA, the CDR3 is TGTGCCAGCAGTCAACAGGGGCACCCGAACACTGAAGCTTTCTTT. Residues: CASSQQGHPNTEAFF.